The rows below give T cell receptor beta chains drawn from one sample of a study of regulatory T cells in long-lasting Graves disease. TCRdb redid the calling of the multiplex PCR reads with MiXCR, one entry per CDR3 protein. Of 310,000 or so distinct CDR3 sequences listed, roughly a fifth are singletons. The sample in question was peripheral blood mononuclear cells (PBMCs), obtained when the disease was refractory, from a patient treated with antithyroid drugs. Receptors were obtained from a female donor with Graves disease. Both conserved end residues are part of each CDR3. A D gene is named only where the DNA matches it firmly. Clone size is shown for a subset of rows, as once, few, many or a class of expanded clone.

J: TRBJ2-4
V: TRBV27
D: TRBD1
size: few
DNA: TGTGCCAGCAGTCCCGGACAGGGGATAGAAAACATTCAGTACTTC
CDR3: CASSPGQGIENIQYF

J: TRBJ2-7
V: TRBV11-2
D: NA
size: many
DNA: TGTGCCAGCAGCTTAGTAGGTACCATCTACGAGCAGTACTTC
CDR3: CASSLVGTIYEQYF

J: TRBJ2-5
V: TRBV3-1
D: NA
size: NA
DNA: TGTGCCAGCAGCCAAATGGTACAAGAGACCCAGTACTTC
CDR3: CASSQMVQETQYF

J: TRBJ1-1
V: TRBV18
D: TRBD1
size: few
DNA: TGTGCCAGCTCCCAAAGGGTCAGGGGGAAGAACACTGAAGCTTTCTTT
CDR3: CASSQRVRGKNTEAFF

J: TRBJ2-1
V: TRBV3-1
D: TRBD2
size: NA
DNA: TGTGCCAGCAGCCAAGATCGGGCTAGGACTAGCTCCTACAATGAGCAGTTCTTC
CDR3: CASSQDRARTSSYNEQFF

J: TRBJ2-7
V: TRBV28
D: TRBD1
size: NA
DNA: TGTGCCAGCAGTTGGGACAGGGAAGGGGGCTACGAGCAGTACTTC
CDR3: CASSWDREGGYEQYF

J: TRBJ2-7
V: TRBV27
D: NA
size: NA
DNA: TGTGCCAGCAGTTTAGTAGGGTTCAACGAGCAGTACTTC
CDR3: CASSLVGFNEQYF

J: TRBJ1-5
V: TRBV9
D: NA
size: NA
DNA: TGTGCCAGCAGCCAAGGGGGGACCGAGCCCCAGCATTTT
CDR3: CASSQGGTEPQHF

J: TRBJ2-1
V: TRBV28
D: TRBD1
size: NA
DNA: TGTGCCAGCAGTAGTTCCAGGGGGTTCCCCTACAATGAGCAGTTCTTC
CDR3: CASSSSRGFPYNEQFF

J: TRBJ2-5
V: TRBV6-1
D: TRBD1
size: many
DNA: TGTGCCAGCAGGTTGACAGGGGGCGAAGAGACCCAGTACTTC
CDR3: CASRLTGGEETQYF

J: TRBJ2-1
V: TRBV30
D: TRBD2
size: few
DNA: TGTGCCTGGAGTGCGACTAGCGGGATTGCGAATGAGCAGTTCTTC
CDR3: CAWSATSGIANEQFF

J: TRBJ2-7
V: TRBV10-3
D: TRBD2
size: many
DNA: TGTGCCACACTGAGCGGGAAAGACTACGAGCAGTACTTC
CDR3: CATLSGKDYEQYF

J: TRBJ2-1
V: TRBV18
D: TRBD2
size: NA
DNA: TGTGCCAGCTCTCGCACCCATAGCGGGAACTCCTACAATGAGCAGTTCTTC
CDR3: CASSRTHSGNSYNEQFF

J: TRBJ2-7
V: TRBV7-8
D: TRBD2
size: many
DNA: TGTGCCAGCAGCTTATATGGGACTAGCGGGAGGGGGTACGAGCAGTACTTC
CDR3: CASSLYGTSGRGYEQYF

J: TRBJ1-2
V: TRBV30
D: NA
size: many
DNA: TGTGCCTGGAGTGTCAGGCAGGACTATGGCTACACCTTC
CDR3: CAWSVRQDYGYTF

J: TRBJ1-5
V: TRBV9
D: NA
size: once
DNA: TGTGCCAGCAGCCGTGGGGGGGCCGCTCAGCCCCAGCATTTT
CDR3: CASSRGGAAQPQHF

J: TRBJ1-4
V: TRBV7-2
D: NA
size: NA
DNA: TGTGCCAGCAGTTTGGGTCGGGCGGGTGTAGCGGCGGAAAAACTGTTTTTT
CDR3: CASSLGRAGVAAEKLFF

J: TRBJ1-5
V: TRBV19
D: NA
size: few
DNA: TGTGCCAGTAGTATAGGGTATCCCAATCAGCCCCAGCATTTT
CDR3: CASSIGYPNQPQHF

J: TRBJ2-2
V: TRBV12-3/TRBV12-4
D: TRBD2
size: NA
DNA: TGTGCCAGCAGCGGGCGGGAGATTCCCGGGGAGCTGTTTTTT
CDR3: CASSGREIPGELFF

J: TRBJ1-2
V: TRBV9
D: TRBD1
size: NA
DNA: TGTGCCAGCAGCGCGGGGACAGGGAGTGCCTATGGCTACACCTTC
CDR3: CASSAGTGSAYGYTF

J: TRBJ1-4
V: TRBV2
D: NA
size: many
DNA: TGTGCCAGCAGTGAGCTAGGACAAACTGAAAAACTGTTTTTT
CDR3: CASSELGQTEKLFF

J: TRBJ2-5
V: TRBV13
D: TRBD2
size: many
DNA: TGTGCCAGCAGCTTCACTAGCGGGAGGGATCGGACCCAGTACTTC
CDR3: CASSFTSGRDRTQYF

J: TRBJ1-2
V: TRBV5-6
D: TRBD1
size: NA
DNA: TGTGCCAGCAGCTTCGGTGAAGGGGGCGCAGGGGGCTACACCTTC
CDR3: CASSFGEGGAGGYTF

J: TRBJ2-5
V: TRBV15
D: TRBD1
size: few
DNA: TGTGCCACCAGCAGAGGAACCGTAGGGGGCAGGGAGACCCAGTACTTC
CDR3: CATSRGTVGGRETQYF

J: TRBJ2-7
V: TRBV6-5
D: NA
size: many
DNA: TGTGCCAGCAGTTTCGAGAACGAGCAGTACTTC
CDR3: CASSFENEQYF

J: TRBJ2-7
V: TRBV3-1
D: TRBD2
size: few
DNA: TGTGCCAGCAGCCAAAGGACGGGCGGGAGCGGCGAGCAGTACTTC
CDR3: CASSQRTGGSGEQYF

J: TRBJ1-2
V: TRBV12-3/TRBV12-4
D: NA
size: many
DNA: TGTGCCAGCAGATCCGGGGAGGGCCTCACCTTC
CDR3: CASRSGEGLTF

J: TRBJ2-6
V: TRBV6-2/TRBV6-3
D: NA
size: few
DNA: TGTGCCAGCAGTCTTAAGGAGATTGGGGCCAACGTCCTGACTTTC
CDR3: CASSLKEIGANVLTF

J: TRBJ2-7
V: TRBV5-5
D: TRBD2
size: few
DNA: TGTGCCAGCAGCTTACTACATACGGGACTAGGACCCTACGAGCAGTACTTC
CDR3: CASSLLHTGLGPYEQYF

J: TRBJ1-1
V: TRBV20-1
D: NA
size: many
DNA: TGCAGTGCTAGGACCGACACGGACACTGAAGCTTTCTTT
CDR3: CSARTDTDTEAFF

J: TRBJ2-7
V: TRBV20-1
D: TRBD2
size: many
DNA: TGCAGTGCTAGAGACTATAGCGGGATCTCCTACGAGCAGTACTTC
CDR3: CSARDYSGISYEQYF

J: TRBJ2-7
V: TRBV6-1
D: NA
size: few
DNA: TGTGCCAGCACGCCACAAGAAAAATCCTACGAGCAGTACTTC
CDR3: CASTPQEKSYEQYF

J: TRBJ1-1
V: TRBV7-9
D: NA
size: few
DNA: TGTGCCAGCAGCCCGACGACACATCCGACTGAAGCTTTCTTT
CDR3: CASSPTTHPTEAFF

J: TRBJ2-7
V: TRBV28
D: NA
size: few
DNA: TGTGCCAGCAGTATTTCAGGGTTCGAGCAGTACTTC
CDR3: CASSISGFEQYF

J: TRBJ2-7
V: TRBV5-6
D: NA
size: once
DNA: TGTGCCAGCAGCTTGGTCTATGGGGGGATGGACGAGCAGTACTTC
CDR3: CASSLVYGGMDEQYF

J: TRBJ1-1
V: TRBV5-5
D: NA
size: many
DNA: TGTGCCAGCAGCTTGCAGAGAATGAACACTGAAGCTTTCTTT
CDR3: CASSLQRMNTEAFF

J: TRBJ2-6
V: TRBV19
D: NA
size: NA
DNA: TGTGCCAGTATCTCCGTGGACGGTCACGGGGCCAACGTCCTGACTTTC
CDR3: CASISVDGHGANVLTF

J: TRBJ2-7
V: TRBV11-1
D: TRBD2
size: many
DNA: TGTGCCAGCAGCCAGAGCGGGACGGCTCGTGAGCAGTACTTC
CDR3: CASSQSGTAREQYF

J: TRBJ1-2
V: TRBV10-3
D: NA
size: NA
DNA: TGTGCCATCAGGCAGGGCTCCATGGGGGACTATGGCTACACCTTC
CDR3: CAIRQGSMGDYGYTF

J: TRBJ2-2
V: TRBV5-1
D: TRBD2
size: NA
DNA: TGCGCCAGCAGCTTGGAGTCCGGTCTAGCGGGTTACACCGGGGAGCTGTTTTTT
CDR3: CASSLESGLAGYTGELFF